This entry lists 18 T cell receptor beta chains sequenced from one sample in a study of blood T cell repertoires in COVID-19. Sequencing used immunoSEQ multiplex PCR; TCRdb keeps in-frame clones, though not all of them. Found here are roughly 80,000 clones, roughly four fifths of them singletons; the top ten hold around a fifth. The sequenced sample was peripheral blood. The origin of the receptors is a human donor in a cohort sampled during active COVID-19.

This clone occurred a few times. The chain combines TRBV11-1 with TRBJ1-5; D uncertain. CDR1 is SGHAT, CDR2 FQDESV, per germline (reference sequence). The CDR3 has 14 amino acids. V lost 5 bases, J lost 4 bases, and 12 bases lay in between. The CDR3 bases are TGTGCCAGCAGCCTGGATGGGCAGAATCAGCCCCAGCATTTT. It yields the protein CASSLDGQNQPQHF.

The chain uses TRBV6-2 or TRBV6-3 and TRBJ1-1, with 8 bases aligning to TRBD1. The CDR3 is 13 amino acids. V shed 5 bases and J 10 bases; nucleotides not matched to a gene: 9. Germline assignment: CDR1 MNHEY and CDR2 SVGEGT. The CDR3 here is CASSQRTGWRAFF. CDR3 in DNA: TGTGCCAGCAGTCAACGGACAGGGTGGAGAGCTTTCTTT.

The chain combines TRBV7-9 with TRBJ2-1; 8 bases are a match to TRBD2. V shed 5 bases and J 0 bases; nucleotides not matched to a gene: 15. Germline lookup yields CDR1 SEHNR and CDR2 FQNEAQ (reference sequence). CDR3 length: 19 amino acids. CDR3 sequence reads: CASSTGGFEGKSSYNEQFF. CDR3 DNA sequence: TGTGCCAGCAGCACGGGAGGGTTTGAAGGAAAGAGCTCCTACAATGAGCAGTTCTTC.

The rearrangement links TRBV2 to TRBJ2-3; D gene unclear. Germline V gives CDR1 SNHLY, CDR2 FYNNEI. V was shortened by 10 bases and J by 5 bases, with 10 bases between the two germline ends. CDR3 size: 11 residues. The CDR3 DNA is TGTGCCACCTATCCACTAGATACGCAGTATTTT. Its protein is CATYPLDTQYF.

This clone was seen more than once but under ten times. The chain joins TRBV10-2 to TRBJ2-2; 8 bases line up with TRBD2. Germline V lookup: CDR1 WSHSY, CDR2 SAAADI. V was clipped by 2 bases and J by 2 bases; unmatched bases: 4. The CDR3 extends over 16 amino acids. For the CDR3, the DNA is TGCGCCAGCAGTGAGCAGGCGGGGGGCAACACCGGGGAGCTGTTTTTT. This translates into CASSEQAGGNTGELFF.

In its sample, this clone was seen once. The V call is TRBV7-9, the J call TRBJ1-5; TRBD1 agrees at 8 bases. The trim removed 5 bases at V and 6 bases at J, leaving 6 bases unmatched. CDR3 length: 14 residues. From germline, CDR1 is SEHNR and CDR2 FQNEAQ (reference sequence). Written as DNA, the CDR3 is TGTGCCAGCAGCGACCCCAGGGGGCTTCAGCCCCAGCATTTT. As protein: CASSDPRGLQPQHF. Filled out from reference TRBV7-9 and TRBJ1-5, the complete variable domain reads DTGVSQNPRHKITKRGQNVTFRCDPISEHNRLYWYRQTLGQGPEFLTYFQNEAQLEKSRLLSDRFSAERPKGSFSTLEIQRTEQGDSAMYLCASSDPRGLQPQHFGDGTRLSIL.

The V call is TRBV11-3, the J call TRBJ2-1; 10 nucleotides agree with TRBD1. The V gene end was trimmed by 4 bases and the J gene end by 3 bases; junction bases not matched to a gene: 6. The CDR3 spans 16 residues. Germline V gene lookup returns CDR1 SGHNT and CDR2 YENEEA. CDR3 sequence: CASSSRRTGGYNEQFF. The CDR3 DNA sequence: TGTGCCAGCAGCTCACGACGGACAGGGGGCTACAATGAGCAGTTCTTC.

The CDR3 protein is CASSPSDQPQHF. The CDR3 region has the DNA TGTGCCAGCAGTCCTTCCGATCAGCCCCAGCATTTT. The chain is built from TRBV6-5 and TRBJ1-5, with unresolved D. Germline loops: CDR1 MNHEY, CDR2 SVGAGI. Trimming stripped 5 bases from V and 5 bases from J, with 7 bases between. The CDR3 loop spans 12 amino acids.

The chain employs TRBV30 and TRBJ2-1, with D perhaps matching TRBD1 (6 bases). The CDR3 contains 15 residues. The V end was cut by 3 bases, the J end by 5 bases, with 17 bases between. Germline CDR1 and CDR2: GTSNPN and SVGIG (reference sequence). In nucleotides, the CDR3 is TGTGCCTGGAGGTTGAGGCAGGGGCTAAACAATGAGCAGTTCTTC. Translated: CAWRLRQGLNNEQFF. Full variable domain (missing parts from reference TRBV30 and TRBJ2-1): SQTIHQWPATLVQPVGSPLSLECTVEGTSNPNLYWYRQAAGRGLQLLFYSVGIGQISSEVPQNLSASRPQDRQFILSSKKLLLSDSGFYLCAWRLRQGLNNEQFFGPGTRLTVL.

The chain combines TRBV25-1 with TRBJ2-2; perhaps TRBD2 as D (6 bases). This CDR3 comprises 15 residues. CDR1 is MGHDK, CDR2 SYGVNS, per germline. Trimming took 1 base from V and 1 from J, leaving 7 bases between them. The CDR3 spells CASSEWRGNTGELFF. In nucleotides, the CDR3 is TGTGCCAGCAGTGAATGGCGGGGGAACACCGGGGAGCTGTTTTTT.

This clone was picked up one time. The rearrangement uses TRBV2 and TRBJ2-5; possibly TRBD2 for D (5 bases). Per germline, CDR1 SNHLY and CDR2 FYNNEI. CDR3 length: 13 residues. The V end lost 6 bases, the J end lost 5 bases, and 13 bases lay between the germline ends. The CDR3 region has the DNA TGTGCCAGCAGGGACCCGGGGATGGAGACCCAGTACTTC. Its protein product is CASRDPGMETQYF.

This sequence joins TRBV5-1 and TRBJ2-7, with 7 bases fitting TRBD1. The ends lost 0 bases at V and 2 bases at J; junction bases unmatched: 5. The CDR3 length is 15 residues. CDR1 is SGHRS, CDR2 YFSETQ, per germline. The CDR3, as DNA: TGCGCCAGCAGCTTGGGACAGGGAAGAACCTACGAGCAGTACTTC. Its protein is CASSLGQGRTYEQYF.

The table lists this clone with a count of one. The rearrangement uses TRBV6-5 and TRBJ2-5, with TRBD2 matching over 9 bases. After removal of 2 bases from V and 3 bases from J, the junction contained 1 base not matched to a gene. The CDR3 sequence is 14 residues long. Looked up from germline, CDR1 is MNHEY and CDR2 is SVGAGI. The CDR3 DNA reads TGTGCCAGCAGTTACGGCGGGGGGGAAGAGACCCAGTACTTC. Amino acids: CASSYGGGEETQYF.

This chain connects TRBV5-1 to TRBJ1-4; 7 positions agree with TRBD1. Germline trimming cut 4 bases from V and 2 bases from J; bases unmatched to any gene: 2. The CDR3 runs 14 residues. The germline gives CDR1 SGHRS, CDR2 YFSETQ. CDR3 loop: CASSRGQTNEKLFF. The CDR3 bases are TGCGCCAGCAGCAGGGGACAGACTAATGAAAAACTGTTTTTT.

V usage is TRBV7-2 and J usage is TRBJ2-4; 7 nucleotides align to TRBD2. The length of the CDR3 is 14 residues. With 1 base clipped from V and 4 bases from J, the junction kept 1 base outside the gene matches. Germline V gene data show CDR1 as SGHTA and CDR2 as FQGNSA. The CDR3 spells CASSLGLAKNIQYF. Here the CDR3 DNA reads TGTGCCAGCAGCTTAGGACTAGCTAAAAACATTCAGTACTTC.

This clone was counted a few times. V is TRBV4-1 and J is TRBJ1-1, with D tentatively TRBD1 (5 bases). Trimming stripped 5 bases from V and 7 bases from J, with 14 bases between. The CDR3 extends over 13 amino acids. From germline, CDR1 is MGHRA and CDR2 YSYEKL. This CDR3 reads CASSSGGGGEAFF. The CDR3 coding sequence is TGCGCCAGCAGCAGCGGGGGTGGAGGTGAAGCTTTCTTT.

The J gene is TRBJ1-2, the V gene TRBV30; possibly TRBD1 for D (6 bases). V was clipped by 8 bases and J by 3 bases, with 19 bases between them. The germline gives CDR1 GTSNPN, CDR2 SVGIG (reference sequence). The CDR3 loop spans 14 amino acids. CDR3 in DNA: TGTGCCAGGATCGACCGAGGGGGTCACTATGGCTACACCTTC. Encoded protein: CARIDRGGHYGYTF. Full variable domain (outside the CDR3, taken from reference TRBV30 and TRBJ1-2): SQTIHQWPATLVQPVGSPLSLECTVEGTSNPNLYWYRQAAGRGLQLLFYSVGIGQISSEVPQNLSASRPQDRQFILSSKKLLLSDSGFYLCARIDRGGHYGYTFGSGTRLTVV.

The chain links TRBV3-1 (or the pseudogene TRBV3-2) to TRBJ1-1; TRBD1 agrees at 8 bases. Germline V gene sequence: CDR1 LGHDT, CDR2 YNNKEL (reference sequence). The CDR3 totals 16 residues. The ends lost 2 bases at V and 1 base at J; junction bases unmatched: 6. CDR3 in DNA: TGTGCCAGCAGCCAAATTACAGGGGGACCGAACACTGAAGCTTTCTTT. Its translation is CASSQITGGPNTEAFF.